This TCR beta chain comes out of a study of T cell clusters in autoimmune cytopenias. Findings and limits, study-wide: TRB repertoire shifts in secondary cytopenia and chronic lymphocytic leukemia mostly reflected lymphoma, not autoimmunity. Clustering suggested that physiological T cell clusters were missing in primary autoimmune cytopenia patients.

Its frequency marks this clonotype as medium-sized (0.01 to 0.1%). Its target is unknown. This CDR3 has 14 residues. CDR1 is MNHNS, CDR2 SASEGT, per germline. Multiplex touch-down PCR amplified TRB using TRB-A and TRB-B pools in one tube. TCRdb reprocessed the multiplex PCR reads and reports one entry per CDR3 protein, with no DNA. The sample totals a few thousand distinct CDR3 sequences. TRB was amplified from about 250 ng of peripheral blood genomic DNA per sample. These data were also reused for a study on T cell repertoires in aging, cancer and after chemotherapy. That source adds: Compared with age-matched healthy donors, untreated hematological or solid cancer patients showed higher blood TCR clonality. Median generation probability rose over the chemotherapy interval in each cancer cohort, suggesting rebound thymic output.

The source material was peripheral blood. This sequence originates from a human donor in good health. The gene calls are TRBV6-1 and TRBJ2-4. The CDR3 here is CASGSAPAKNIQYF.